This is a list of T cell receptor beta chains from one sample in a study of chemoradiotherapy in HPV16-positive cancers. Assay used: immunoSEQ multiplex PCR; TCRdb lists only in-frame clones, some missing. Among several thousand clones listed, around 80% were seen once. The sample was collected from a patient who underwent chemoradiotherapy. All receptors derive from a human donor with HPV-associated anogenital cancer. Both conserved end residues are part of each CDR3. D genes are given only for firm matches. A row's size may be missing; if present it is once, few, many or a size class.

NA TRBJ1-1 TRBV30 NA TGTGCCTTTGTGAACACTGAAGCTTTCTTT CAFVNTEAFF
NA TRBJ1-1 TRBV7-2 NA TGTGCCAGCAGCGCCTATAGAGGAGGGAACACTGAAGCTTTCTTT CASSAYRGGNTEAFF
NA TRBJ2-7 TRBV29-1 NA TGCAGCGTAGAACCGGACAACTCCTACGAGCAGTACTTC CSVEPDNSYEQYF
NA TRBJ2-5 TRBV6-6 NA TGTGCCAGCAGTTACTCTAGCCGGCGAGAGACCCAGTACTTC CASSYSSRRETQYF
NA TRBJ1-1 TRBV19 NA TGTGCCAGTAGCCGGACGACCATGAACACTGAAGCTTTCTTT CASSRTTMNTEAFF
NA TRBJ2-5 TRBV6-1 NA TGTGCCAGCAGTGAAGCTGGGGCGGCAGAGACCCAGTACTTC CASSEAGAAETQYF
NA TRBJ2-7 TRBV6-5 NA TGTGCCAGCAGTTACGGGGGCCGGGACTCCTCCTACGAGCAGTACTTC CASSYGGRDSSYEQYF
NA TRBJ2-3 TRBV19 NA TGTGCCACTAAGGACACCTCTAGCACAGATACGCAGTATTTT CATKDTSSTDTQYF
once TRBJ2-5 TRBV6-1 NA TGTGCCAGCCTAAGCAGACAAGAGACCCAGTACTTC CASLSRQETQYF
NA TRBJ1-1 TRBV6-6 NA TGTGCCAGCAGTGACGCGACCTGGGGCGGAGGGGCTTTCTTT CASSDATWGGGAFF
NA TRBJ1-1 TRBV19 NA TGTGCCAGTATCCCTCATCCTGAAGCTTTCTTT CASIPHPEAFF
NA TRBJ1-2 TRBV11-2 TRBD1 TGTGCCAGCAGCTCGACAGGGCCCTATGGCTACACCTTC CASSSTGPYGYTF